This entry lists 27 T cell receptor beta chains sequenced from one sample in a study of shared clonotypes between healthy human individuals. Measured with immunoSEQ multiplex PCR; TCRdb has only the in-frame clones, and not every one. Among over 400,000 clones, over 75% were seen once, and the ten largest hold 12%. Specimen: PBMCs. The origin of the receptors is a woman between 40 and 55 years old in good health. Some clones in this sample may be carry-over from other donors' samples.

The genes are TRBV7-8 and TRBJ1-1; D is perhaps TRBD1 (5 bases). The V and J ends lost 2 bases and 5 bases respectively, with 9 bases between them. This CDR3 comprises 13 residues. Germline V lookup: CDR1 SGHVS, CDR2 FQNEAQ. Written as DNA, the CDR3 is TGTGCCAGCAGCTTAACGGGGGAGACTGAAGCTTTCTTT. The encoded protein is CASSLTGETEAFF.

The rearrangement links TRBV7-9 to TRBJ1-5, with a possible D match to TRBD1 (5 bases). V gave up 5 bases and J gave up 4 bases, with 9 bases separating them. CDR1 and CDR2 from the germline V gene are SEHNR and FQNEAQ (reference sequence). The CDR3 length is 13 residues. CDR3 in DNA: TGTGCCAGCAGCCAGGGCCGTAATCAGCCCCAGCATTTT. Residues: CASSQGRNQPQHF.

The chain joins TRBV27 to TRBJ1-2, with a weak D call TRBD1 (6 bases). There are 15 residues in the CDR3. Trimming pared 7 bases from V and 7 bases from J, leaving 22 bases between. Germline CDR1 and CDR2: MNHEY and SMNVEV (reference sequence). The CDR3, as DNA: TGTGCCAGCACCCTACTTGGACAGCAAGGAGGTGGCTACACCTTC. Translated, it gives CASTLLGQQGGGYTF.

As for this clone: A much larger clone is a single base away; this may be a read error. This sample also contains other DNA sequences that code for the same CDR3. This chain joins TRBV5-8 and TRBJ2-3, with 13 bases lining up with TRBD2. Germline lookup yields CDR1 SGHTS and CDR2 YDEGEE. There are 19 residues in the CDR3. CDR3 amino acids: CASSLEGTSGVAGTDTQYF. The CDR3 nucleotides read TGTGCCAGCAGCTTGGAAGGGACTAGCGGGGTGGCTGGCACAGATACGCAGTACTTT. The full variable domain, rest sourced from reference TRBV5-8 and TRBJ2-3, is EAGVTQSPTHLIKTRGQQATLRCSPISGHTSVYWYQQALGLGLQFLLWYDEGEERNRGNFPPRFSGRQFPNYSSELNVNALELEDSALYLCASSLEGTSGVAGTDTQYFGPGTRLTVL.

This chain uses TRBV7-9 with TRBJ2-5, with D perhaps TRBD2 (5 bases). V was trimmed by 6 bases and J by 1 base, leaving 15 bases between them. The CDR3 is 15 residues long. From germline, CDR1 is SEHNR and CDR2 FQNEAQ (reference sequence). The CDR3 bases are TGTGCCAGCAGGCCCCGCGGGCCGCCCCAAGAGACCCAGTACTTC. It yields the protein CASRPRGPPQETQYF.

This clone appeared once. The chain is built from TRBV5-1 and TRBJ2-2, with 7 bases matching TRBD2. The germline V gene has CDR1 SGHRS and CDR2 YFSETQ. The CDR3 extends over 15 amino acids. Trimming at V came to 4 bases and at J to 0 bases, leaving 3 bases not matched to a gene. CDR3 nucleotides: TGCGCCAGCAGCGGTAGCGGGCCGAACACCGGGGAGCTGTTTTTT. Translation gives CASSGSGPNTGELFF.

The gene calls are TRBV19 and TRBJ2-7; TRBD2 matches at 14 bases. CDR3 length: 14 amino acids. Losses at the gene ends were 5 bases for V and 7 bases for J; bases not matched to a gene: 4. The germline gives CDR1 LNHDA, CDR2 SQIVND (reference sequence). CDR3 sequence: CASSGTSGSGEQYF. The CDR3 nucleotides are TGTGCCAGTAGTGGGACTAGCGGGAGCGGTGAGCAGTACTTC.

V and J are TRBV7-2 and TRBJ2-5; 15 positions match TRBD2. The V and J ends lost 5 bases and 2 bases, in that order; junction bases with no gene match: 9. CDR1 is SGHTA and CDR2 is FQGNSA in the germline V gene. The CDR3 consists of 18 residues. CDR3 protein: CASSPGTSGRWNQETQYF. CDR3 DNA: TGTGCCAGCAGCCCCGGGACTAGCGGGAGGTGGAATCAAGAGACCCAGTACTTC.

Concerning this clone: A far more abundant clone sits one base away, making this likely a read error. The same CDR3 is also encoded by other DNA sequences in this sample. The V and J genes are TRBV11-2 and TRBJ1-4; the match to TRBD1 covers 9 bases. The CDR3 runs to 15 residues. CDR1 is SGHAT and CDR2 is FQNNGV in the germline V gene. The trim removed 5 bases at V and 7 bases at J, leaving 8 bases unmatched. Written as DNA, the CDR3 is TGTGCCAGCAGCGCCGGTACAGGGGGCGGTGAAAAACTGTTTTTT. The encoded protein is CASSAGTGGGEKLFF.

To note about this clone: With a far larger clone one base away, a read error is the likely cause. The chain links TRBV30 to TRBJ1-1; no firm D call. The germline gives CDR1 GTSNPN, CDR2 SVGIG (reference sequence). The CDR3 contains 13 residues. The CDR3 sequence is CAWDWNMNTEALF. CDR3 nucleotides: TGTGCCTGGGACTGGAACATGAACACTGAAGCTTTATTT.

As to this clone: This probably arose from a read error, given a far larger clone one base away. This same CDR3 is encoded by further DNA sequences in the sample. The V call is TRBV2, the J call TRBJ1-5, with D tentatively TRBD1 (5 bases). V lost 9 bases and J lost 9, with 18 bases in between. The CDR3 contains 13 residues. Germline CDR1 SNHLY, CDR2 FYNNEI. The chain's CDR3 is CASHGTGKVPQHF. The CDR3, as DNA: TGTGCCAGTCACGGGACGGGGAAGGTGCCCCAGCATTTT. Combining the CDR3 with reference TRBV2 and TRBJ1-5 gives the whole variable domain EPEVTQTPSHQVTQMGQEVILRCVPISNHLYFYWYRQILGQKVEFLVSFYNNEISEKSEIFDDQFSVERPDGSNFTLKIRSTKLEDSAMYFCASHGTGKVPQHFGDGTRLSIL.

The chain has TRBV6-6 and TRBJ1-1, with D tentatively TRBD1 (5 bases). There are 14 residues in the CDR3. Trimming pared 6 bases from V and 4 bases from J, leaving 15 bases between. Germline CDR1 MNHNY, CDR2 SVGAGI (reference sequence). The DNA for the CDR3 is TGTGCCAGCAGGGACACGGCCCTGGGCACTGAAGCTTTCTTT. The encoded protein is CASRDTALGTEAFF.

This chain links TRBV29-1 with TRBJ2-1, with 10 bases fitting TRBD2. After removal of 4 bases from V and 0 bases from J, the junction contained 0 bases not matched to a gene. The V gene's germline CDR1 is SQVTM and CDR2 ANQGSEA. CDR3 size: 14 residues. CDR3 sequence: CSVGTSGSYNEQFF. CDR3 in DNA: TGCAGCGTTGGGACTAGCGGCTCCTACAATGAGCAGTTCTTC.

V usage is TRBV7-9 and J usage is TRBJ1-3, with 8 bases that match TRBD1. The CDR3 contains 14 residues. Losses at the gene ends were 4 bases for V and 2 bases for J; bases not matched to a gene: 1. Germline V CDR1 and CDR2: SEHNR, FQNEAQ (reference sequence). This CDR3 is CASSSDRAGNTIYF. CDR3 nucleotides: TGTGCCAGCAGCTCGGACAGGGCTGGAAACACCATATATTTT.

The chain links TRBV10-1 to TRBJ2-7; tentative D call: TRBD2 (5 bases). Germline V lookup: CDR1 WNHNN, CDR2 SYGVQD (reference sequence). The CDR3 is 13 amino acids. With 2 bases removed from V and 7 bases from J, the gap between germline ends came to 12 bases. CDR3 bases: TGCGCCAGCAGTGAGGAGGTAGCGAGTGAGCAGTACTTC. Amino acids: CASSEEVASEQYF.

This clone was detected only a few times. It may be a read error: a sequence one base away is much more abundant. This chain uses TRBV15 with TRBJ1-3; D possibly corresponds to TRBD1 (6 bases). Trimming took off 2 bases at V and 0 bases at J, with 11 bases between the two ends. Germline V gene sequence: CDR1 LNHNV, CDR2 YYDKDF (reference sequence). The CDR3 spans 16 residues. The CDR3 loop is CATSRYPGASGNTIYF. CDR3 DNA: TGTGCCACCAGCAGATATCCGGGGGCCTCTGGAAACACCATATATTTT.

The J gene is TRBJ2-7, the V gene TRBV15; D is unclear. The CDR3 runs to 15 residues. The V end lost 0 bases, the J end lost 5 bases, and 14 bases lay between the germline ends. Germline V gene data show CDR1 as LNHNV and CDR2 as YYDKDF (reference sequence). The chain's CDR3 is CATSRDSIGFNEQYF. The CDR3 DNA reads as TGTGCCACCAGCAGAGATAGTATAGGCTTCAACGAGCAGTACTTC. Using reference TRBV15 and TRBJ2-7 for the parts outside the CDR3, the full variable domain is DAMVIQNPRYQVTQFGKPVTLSCSQTLNHNVMYWYQQKSSQAPKLLFHYYDKDFNNEADTPDNFQSRRPNTSFCFLDIRSPGLGDTAMYLCATSRDSIGFNEQYFGPGTRLTVT.

The V call is TRBV5-1, the J call TRBJ1-3; D gene ambiguous. V dropped 3 bases and J dropped 0 bases, with 7 bases sitting between them. Germline V gene lookup returns CDR1 SGHRS and CDR2 YFSETQ. This CDR3 spans 14 amino acids. Written as DNA, the CDR3 is TGCGCCAGCAGCTCGACGGACTCTGGAAACACCATATATTTT. It encodes CASSSTDSGNTIYF.

The gene calls are TRBV6-1 and TRBJ2-5; 9 positions match TRBD2. J gave up 4 bases and V 7 bases, and 10 bases lay outside the gene matches. The CDR3 sequence is 15 residues long. Germline-derived CDR1 and CDR2 are MNHNS and SASEGT. The CDR3 loop reads CASTQGSGGGETQYF. In nucleotides, the CDR3 is TGTGCCAGCACCCAGGGTAGCGGGGGAGGAGAGACCCAGTACTTC.

The V and J genes are TRBV9 and TRBJ2-3; unclear D gene. CDR1 and CDR2 (germline): SGDLS, YYNGEE. V was clipped by 2 bases and J by 4 bases, with 8 bases between them. This CDR3 contains 13 residues. For the CDR3, the DNA is TGTGCCAGCAGCGTGGAGACGGCAGATACGCAGTATTTT. This gives the protein CASSVETADTQYF.

This clone has only one observation. This rearrangement joins TRBV15 to TRBJ1-3; D is ambiguous. The germline V gene has CDR1 LNHNV and CDR2 YYDKDF (reference sequence). This CDR3 comprises 13 residues. V lost 0 bases to trimming and J lost 8 bases, with 8 bases between them. The CDR3 spells CATSRDLVDTIYF. CDR3 in DNA: TGTGCCACCAGCAGAGATCTCGTAGACACCATATATTTT. Complete variable domain (other parts from reference TRBV15 and TRBJ1-3): DAMVIQNPRYQVTQFGKPVTLSCSQTLNHNVMYWYQQKSSQAPKLLFHYYDKDFNNEADTPDNFQSRRPNTSFCFLDIRSPGLGDTAMYLCATSRDLVDTIYFGEGSWLTVV.

About this clone itself: It is likely a read error: a sequence one base away is far more abundant. This chain joins TRBV6-6 and TRBJ1-4; TRBD1 matches at 7 bases. The CDR3 consists of 14 residues. The germline CDR1 and CDR2 sequences are MNHNY and SVGAGI (reference sequence). V lost 2 bases, J lost 7 bases, and 4 bases stayed unmatched. The CDR3 nucleotides are TGTGCCAGCAGTTACGTGACAGGGCTTGAAAAACTGTTTTTT. Its protein product is CASSYVTGLEKLFF.

For the CDR3, the DNA is TGTGCCAGCAGTTGGGCCCGAGGAGGGTGGGACGAGCAGTACTTC. Amino acids: CASSWARGGWDEQYF. The rearrangement joins TRBV27 to TRBJ2-7; a weak D match, TRBD2 (6 bases). The CDR3 runs 15 residues. Trimming cost V 4 bases and J 5 bases, with 18 bases left between them. Germline V gene data show CDR1 as MNHEY and CDR2 as SMNVEV (reference sequence).

Of note for this clone: A single base is all that separates this from a far larger clone, so a read error is likely. The chain couples TRBV28 to TRBJ1-4; D gene uncertain. The V gene lost 10 bases and the J gene lost 0 bases, with 12 bases spanning the gap. The CDR3 loop spans 14 amino acids. Germline V gene data show CDR1 as MDHEN and CDR2 as SYDVKM. CDR3 residues: CANLRVATNEKLFF. The CDR3 coding sequence is TGTGCCAACCTGCGGGTCGCAACTAATGAAAAACTGTTTTTT. Filled out from reference TRBV28 and TRBJ1-4, the complete variable domain reads DVKVTQSSRYLVKRTGEKVFLECVQDMDHENMFWYRQDPGLGLRLIYFSYDVKMKEKGDIPEGYSVSREKKERFSLILESASTNQTSMYLCANLRVATNEKLFFGSGTQLSVL.

About this clone itself: This likely stems from a read error, as it lies one base from a far larger clone. In nucleotides, the CDR3 is TGTGCCAGCAGTCACCTCACTAGCGGGGGATATAATGAGCAGTTCTTC. Protein: CASSHLTSGGYNEQFF. The rearrangement joins TRBV27 to TRBJ2-1, with 11 nucleotides matching TRBD2. V gave up 5 bases and J gave up 7 bases; unmatched junction bases: 10. Germline-derived CDR1 and CDR2 are MNHEY and SMNVEV (reference sequence). The CDR3 contains 16 residues.

This clone has only a few counts. The chain links TRBV4-3 to TRBJ2-6; D uncertain. The V end was cut by 6 bases, the J end by 0 bases, with 15 bases between. CDR3 length: 17 amino acids. Germline CDR1 reads LGHNA; CDR2 reads YSLEER. The CDR3 coding sequence is TGCGCCAGCAGTACTTTTGGAAGTGGCTCTGGGGCCAACGTCCTGACTTTC. Translated: CASSTFGSGSGANVLTF.

The chain recombines TRBV28 with TRBJ2-7, with D hard to call. Trimming pared 5 bases from V and 2 bases from J, leaving 16 bases between. The CDR3 has 15 amino acids. CDR1 and CDR2 from the germline V gene are MDHEN and SYDVKM. CDR3 coding DNA: TGTGCCAGCAGTACGGACCGTCTCTTAACCTACGAGCAGTACTTC. Amino acids: CASSTDRLLTYEQYF.